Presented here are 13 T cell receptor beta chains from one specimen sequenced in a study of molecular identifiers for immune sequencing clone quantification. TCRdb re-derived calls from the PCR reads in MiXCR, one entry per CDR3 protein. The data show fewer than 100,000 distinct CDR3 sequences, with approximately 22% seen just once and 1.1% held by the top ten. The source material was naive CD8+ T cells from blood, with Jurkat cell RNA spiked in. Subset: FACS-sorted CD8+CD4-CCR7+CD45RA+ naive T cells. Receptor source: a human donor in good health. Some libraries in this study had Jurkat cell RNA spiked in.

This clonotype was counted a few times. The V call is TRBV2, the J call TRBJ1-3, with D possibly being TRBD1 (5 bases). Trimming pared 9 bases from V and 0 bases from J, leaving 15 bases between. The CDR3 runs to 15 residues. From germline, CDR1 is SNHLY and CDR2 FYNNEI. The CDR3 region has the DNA TGTGCCAGATACAGGCTTGCTGTCTCTGGAAACACCATATATTTT. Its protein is CARYRLAVSGNTIYF.

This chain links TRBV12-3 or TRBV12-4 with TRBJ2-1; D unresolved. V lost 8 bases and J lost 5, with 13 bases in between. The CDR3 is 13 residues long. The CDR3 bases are TGTGCCAGCCTGGATAGAGCCAACAATGAGCAGTTCTTC. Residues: CASLDRANNEQFF.

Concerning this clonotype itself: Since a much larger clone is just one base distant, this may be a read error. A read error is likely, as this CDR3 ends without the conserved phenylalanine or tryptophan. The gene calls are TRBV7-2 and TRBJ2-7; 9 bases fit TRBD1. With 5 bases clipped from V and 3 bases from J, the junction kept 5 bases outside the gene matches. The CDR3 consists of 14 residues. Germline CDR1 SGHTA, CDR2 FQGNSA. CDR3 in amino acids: CASSLGQGFYEQYL. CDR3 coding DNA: TGTGCCAGCAGCCTGGGACAGGGCTTCTACGAGCAGTACCTC.

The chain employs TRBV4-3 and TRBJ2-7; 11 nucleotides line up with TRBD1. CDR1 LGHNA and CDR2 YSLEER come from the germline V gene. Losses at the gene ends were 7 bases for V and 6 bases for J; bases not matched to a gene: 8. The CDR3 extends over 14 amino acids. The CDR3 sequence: CASKKGQGVSEQYF. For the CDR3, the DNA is TGCGCCAGCAAAAAGGGACAGGGGGTCAGCGAGCAGTACTTC.

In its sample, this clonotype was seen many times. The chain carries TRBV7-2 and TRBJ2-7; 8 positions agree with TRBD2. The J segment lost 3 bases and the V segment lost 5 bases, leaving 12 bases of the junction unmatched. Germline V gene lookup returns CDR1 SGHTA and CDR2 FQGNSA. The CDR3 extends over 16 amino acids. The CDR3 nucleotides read TGTGCCAGCAGCCAAACAACGGGAGGGGGGGGCTACGAGCAGTACTTC. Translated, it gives CASSQTTGGGGYEQYF.

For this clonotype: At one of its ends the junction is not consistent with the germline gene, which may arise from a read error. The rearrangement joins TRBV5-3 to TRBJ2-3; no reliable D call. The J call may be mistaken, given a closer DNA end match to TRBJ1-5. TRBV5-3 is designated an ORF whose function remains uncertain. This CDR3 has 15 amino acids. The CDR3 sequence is CASSLDGVSTDTQHF. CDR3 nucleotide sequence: TGTGCCAGCAGCTTGGATGGAGTTAGCACAGATACGCAGCATTTT.

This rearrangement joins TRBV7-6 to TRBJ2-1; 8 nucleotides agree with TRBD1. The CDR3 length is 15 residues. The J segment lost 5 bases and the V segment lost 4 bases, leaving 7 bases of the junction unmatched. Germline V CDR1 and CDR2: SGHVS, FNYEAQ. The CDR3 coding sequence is TGTGCCAGCAGCTACCCAGGGGGCAGGGACAATGAGCAGTTCTTC. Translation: CASSYPGGRDNEQFF.

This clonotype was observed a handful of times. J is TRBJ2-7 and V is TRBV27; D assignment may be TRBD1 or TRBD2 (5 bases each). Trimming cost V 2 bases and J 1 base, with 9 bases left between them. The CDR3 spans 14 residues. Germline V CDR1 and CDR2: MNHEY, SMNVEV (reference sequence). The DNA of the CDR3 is TGTGCCAGCAGTTTAAGGGACGTATCCTACGAGCAGTACTTC. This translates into CASSLRDVSYEQYF.

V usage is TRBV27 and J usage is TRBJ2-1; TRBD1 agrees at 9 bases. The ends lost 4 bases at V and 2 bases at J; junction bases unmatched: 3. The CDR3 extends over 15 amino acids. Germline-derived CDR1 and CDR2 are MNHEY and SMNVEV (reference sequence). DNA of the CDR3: TGTGCCAGCAGTTCCACAGGGGGCCCCTACAATGAGCAGTTCTTC. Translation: CASSSTGGPYNEQFF.

CDR3 loop: CASSIGVASSYEQYF. As DNA, the CDR3 is TGTGCCAGTAGTATTGGGGTCGCTAGTTCCTACGAGCAGTACTTC. This chain uses TRBV19 with TRBJ2-7; D is uncertain. The CDR3 is 15 amino acids. Trimming stripped 3 bases from V and 1 base from J, with 13 bases between. CDR1 and CDR2 from the germline V gene are LNHDA and SQIVND (reference sequence).

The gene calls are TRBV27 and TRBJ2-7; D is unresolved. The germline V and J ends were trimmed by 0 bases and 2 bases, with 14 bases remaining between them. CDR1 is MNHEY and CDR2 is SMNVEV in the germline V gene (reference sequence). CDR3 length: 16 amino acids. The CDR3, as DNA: TGTGCCAGCAGTTTATCGATATCGGACCGCCCCTACGAGCAGTACTTC. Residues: CASSLSISDRPYEQYF.

The CDR3 sequence: CASSHGTSGSTAFSSYNEQFF. The CDR3 nucleotides read TGCGCCAGCAGCCACGGGACTAGCGGGAGCACGGCCTTTAGCTCCTACAATGAGCAGTTCTTC. The rearrangement uses TRBV4-3 and TRBJ2-1; 14 bases are shared with TRBD2. CDR1 and CDR2 (germline): LGHNA, YSLEER. With 3 bases clipped from V and 0 bases from J, the junction kept 13 bases outside the gene matches. The CDR3 is made up of 21 amino acids.

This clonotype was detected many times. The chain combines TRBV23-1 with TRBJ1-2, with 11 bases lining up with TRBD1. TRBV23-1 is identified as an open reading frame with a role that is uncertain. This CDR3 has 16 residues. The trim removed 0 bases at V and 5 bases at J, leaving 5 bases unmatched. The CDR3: CASSQSKDRGLYGYTF. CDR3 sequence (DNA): TGCGCCAGCAGTCAATCTAAGGACAGGGGGCTTTATGGCTACACCTTC.